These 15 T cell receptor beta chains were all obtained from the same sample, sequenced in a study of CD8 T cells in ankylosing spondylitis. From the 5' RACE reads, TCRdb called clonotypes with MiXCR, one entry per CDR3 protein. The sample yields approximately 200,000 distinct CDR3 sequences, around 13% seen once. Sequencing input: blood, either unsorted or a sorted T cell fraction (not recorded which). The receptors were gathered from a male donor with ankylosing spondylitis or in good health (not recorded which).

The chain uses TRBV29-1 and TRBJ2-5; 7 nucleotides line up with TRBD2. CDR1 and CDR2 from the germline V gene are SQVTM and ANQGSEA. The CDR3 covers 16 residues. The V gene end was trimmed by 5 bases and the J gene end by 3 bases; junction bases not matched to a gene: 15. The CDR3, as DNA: TGCAGCGTTACCGGGGGGTTGGGACTCGAGGAAGAGACCCAGTACTTC. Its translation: CSVTGGLGLEEETQYF.

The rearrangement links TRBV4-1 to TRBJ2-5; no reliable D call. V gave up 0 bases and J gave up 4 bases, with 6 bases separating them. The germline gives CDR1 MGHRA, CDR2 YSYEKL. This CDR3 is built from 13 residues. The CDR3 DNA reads TGCGCCAGCAGCCAAGAATTTTCAGAGACCCAGTACTTC. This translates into CASSQEFSETQYF.

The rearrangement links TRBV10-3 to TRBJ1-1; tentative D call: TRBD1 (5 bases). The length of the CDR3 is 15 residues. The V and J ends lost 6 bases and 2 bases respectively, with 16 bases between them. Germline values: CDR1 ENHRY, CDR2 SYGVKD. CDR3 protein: CAISPLQGVNTEAFF. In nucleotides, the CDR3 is TGTGCCATCAGCCCGCTTCAGGGCGTTAACACTGAAGCTTTCTTT.

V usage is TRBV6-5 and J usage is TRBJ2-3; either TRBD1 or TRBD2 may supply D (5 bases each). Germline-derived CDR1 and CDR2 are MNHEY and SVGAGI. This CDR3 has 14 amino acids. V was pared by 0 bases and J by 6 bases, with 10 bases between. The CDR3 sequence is CASSYSRGLDTQYF. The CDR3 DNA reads TGTGCCAGCAGTTACTCGAGGGGTTTGGATACGCAGTATTTT.

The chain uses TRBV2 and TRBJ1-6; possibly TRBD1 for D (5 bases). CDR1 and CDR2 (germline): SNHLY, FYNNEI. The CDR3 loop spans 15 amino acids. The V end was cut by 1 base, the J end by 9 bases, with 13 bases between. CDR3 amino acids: CASSEVSFTGSPLHF. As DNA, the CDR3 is TGTGCCAGCAGTGAAGTAAGCTTTACAGGTTCACCCCTCCACTTT.

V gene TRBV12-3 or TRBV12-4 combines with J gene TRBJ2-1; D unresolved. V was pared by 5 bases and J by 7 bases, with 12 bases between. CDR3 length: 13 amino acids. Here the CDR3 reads CASSPGLLNEQFF. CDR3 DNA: TGTGCCAGCAGTCCTGGATTGCTGAATGAGCAGTTCTTC.

The chain's CDR3 is CASSSELEVREKLFF. The DNA for the CDR3 is TGTGCCAGCAGTTCCGAACTCGAAGTGCGGGAAAAACTGTTTTTT. The chain carries TRBV2 and TRBJ1-4; D is unresolved. The germline V gene encodes CDR1 SNHLY and CDR2 FYNNEI. The CDR3 runs 15 residues. Between the trimmed V and J ends, which lost 5 bases and 8 bases, there was a span of 18 bases.

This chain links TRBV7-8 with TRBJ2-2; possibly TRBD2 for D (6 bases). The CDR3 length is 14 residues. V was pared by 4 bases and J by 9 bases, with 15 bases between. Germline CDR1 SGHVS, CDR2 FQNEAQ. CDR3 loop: CASSYGTGPRELFF. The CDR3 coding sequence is TGTGCCAGCAGCTACGGGACTGGCCCCCGGGAGCTGTTTTTT.

As DNA, the CDR3 is TGTGCCAGCAGCCAAGATTGGAGCACAGATACGCAGTATTTT. Protein product: CASSQDWSTDTQYF. The chain joins TRBV3-1 to TRBJ2-3, with D unclear. Germline V gene data show CDR1 as LGHDT and CDR2 as YNNKEL (reference sequence). V dropped 0 bases and J dropped 0 bases, with 4 bases sitting between them. This CDR3 has 14 amino acids.

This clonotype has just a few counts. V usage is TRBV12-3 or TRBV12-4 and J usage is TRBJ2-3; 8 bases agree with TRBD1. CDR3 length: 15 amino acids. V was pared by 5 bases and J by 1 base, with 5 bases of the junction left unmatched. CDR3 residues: CASSRPGQGTDTQYF. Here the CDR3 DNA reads TGTGCCAGCAGTCGCCCGGGACAGGGCACAGATACGCAGTATTTT.

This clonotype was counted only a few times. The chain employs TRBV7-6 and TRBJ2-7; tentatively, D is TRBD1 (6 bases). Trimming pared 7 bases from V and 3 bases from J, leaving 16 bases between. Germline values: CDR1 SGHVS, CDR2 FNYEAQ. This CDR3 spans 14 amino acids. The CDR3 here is CASTLGAGDYEQYF. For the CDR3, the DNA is TGTGCCAGCACCTTGGGGGCTGGGGACTACGAGCAGTACTTC. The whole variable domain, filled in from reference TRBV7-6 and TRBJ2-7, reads GAGVSQSPRYKVTKRGQDVALRCDPISGHVSLYWYRQALGQGPEFLTYFNYEAQQDKSGLPNDRFSAERPEGSISTLTIQRTEQRDSAMYRCASTLGAGDYEQYFGPGTRLTVT.

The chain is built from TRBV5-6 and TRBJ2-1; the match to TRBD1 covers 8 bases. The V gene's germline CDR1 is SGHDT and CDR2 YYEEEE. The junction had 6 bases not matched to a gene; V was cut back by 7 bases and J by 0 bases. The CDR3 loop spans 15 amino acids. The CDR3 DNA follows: TGTGCCAGCTTGGACAGGGTTAGCTCCTACAATGAGCAGTTCTTC. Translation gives CASLDRVSSYNEQFF. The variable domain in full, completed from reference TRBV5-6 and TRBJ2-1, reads DAGVTQSPTHLIKTRGQQVTLRCSPKSGHDTVSWYQQALGQGPQFIFQYYEEEERQRGNFPDRFSGHQFPNYSSELNVNALLLGDSALYLCASLDRVSSYNEQFFGPGTRLTVL.

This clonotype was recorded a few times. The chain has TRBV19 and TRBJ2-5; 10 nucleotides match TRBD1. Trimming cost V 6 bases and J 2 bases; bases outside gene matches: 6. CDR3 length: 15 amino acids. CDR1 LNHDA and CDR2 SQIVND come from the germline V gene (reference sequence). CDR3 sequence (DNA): TGTGCCAGTAGCCATGGGACAGGGGTACAAGAGACCCAGTACTTC. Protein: CASSHGTGVQETQYF.

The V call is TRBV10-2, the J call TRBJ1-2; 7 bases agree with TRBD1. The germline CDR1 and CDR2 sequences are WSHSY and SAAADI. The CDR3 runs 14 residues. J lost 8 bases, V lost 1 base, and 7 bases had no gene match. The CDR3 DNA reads TGCGCCAGCAGTGAGTTTACAGGGGTAGTGGGCTACACCTTC. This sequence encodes CASSEFTGVVGYTF.

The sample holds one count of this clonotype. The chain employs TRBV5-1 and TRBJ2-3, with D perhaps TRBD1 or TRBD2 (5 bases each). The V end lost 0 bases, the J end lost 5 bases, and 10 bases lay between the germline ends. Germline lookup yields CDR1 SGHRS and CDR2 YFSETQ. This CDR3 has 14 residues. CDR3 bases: TGCGCCAGCAGCTTGGCCGGGGCCCTAGATACGCAGTATTTT. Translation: CASSLAGALDTQYF.